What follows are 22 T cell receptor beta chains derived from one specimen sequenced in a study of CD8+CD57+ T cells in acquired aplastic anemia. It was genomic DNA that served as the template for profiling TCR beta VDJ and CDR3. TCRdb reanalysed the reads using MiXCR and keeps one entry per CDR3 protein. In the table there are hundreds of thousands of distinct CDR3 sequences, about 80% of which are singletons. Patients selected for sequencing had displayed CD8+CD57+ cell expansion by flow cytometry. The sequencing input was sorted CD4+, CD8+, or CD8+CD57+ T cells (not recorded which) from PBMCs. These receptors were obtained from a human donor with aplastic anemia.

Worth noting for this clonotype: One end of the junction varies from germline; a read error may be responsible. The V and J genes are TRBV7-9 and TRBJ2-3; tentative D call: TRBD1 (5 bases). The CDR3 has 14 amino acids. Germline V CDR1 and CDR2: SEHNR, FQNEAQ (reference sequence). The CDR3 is CASSLVPGPLSQGF. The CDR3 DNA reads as TGTGCCAGCAGCTTAGTGCCCGGGCCGCTGTCGCAGGGTTTT.

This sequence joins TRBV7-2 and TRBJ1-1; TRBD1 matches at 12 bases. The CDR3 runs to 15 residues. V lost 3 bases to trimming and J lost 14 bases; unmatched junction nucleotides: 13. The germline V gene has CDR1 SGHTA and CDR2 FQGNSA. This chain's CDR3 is CASSLGTGGAYGYFF. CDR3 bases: TGTGCCAGCAGCTTGGGGACAGGGGGCGCATATGGCTACTTCTTT.

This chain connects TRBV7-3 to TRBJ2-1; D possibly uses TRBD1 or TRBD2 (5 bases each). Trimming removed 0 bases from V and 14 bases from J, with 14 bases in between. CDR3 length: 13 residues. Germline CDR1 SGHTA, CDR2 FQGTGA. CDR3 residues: CASSLTAGTEKFF. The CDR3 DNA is TGTGCCAGCAGCTTAACTGCAGGGACCGAGAAGTTCTTC. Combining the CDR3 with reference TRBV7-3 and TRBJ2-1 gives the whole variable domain GAGVSQTPSNKVTEKGKYVELRCDPISGHTALYWYRQSLGQGPEFLIYFQGTGAADDSGLPNDRFFAVRPEGSVSTLKIQRTERGDSAVYLCASSLTAGTEKFFGPGTRLTVL.

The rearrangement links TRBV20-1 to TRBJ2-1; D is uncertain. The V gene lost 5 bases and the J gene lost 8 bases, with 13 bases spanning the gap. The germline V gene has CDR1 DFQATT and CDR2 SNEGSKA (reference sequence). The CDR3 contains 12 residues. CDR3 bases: TGCAGTGCTGGAGTGTTTGGCGATGAGCAGTTCTTC. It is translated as CSAGVFGDEQFF.

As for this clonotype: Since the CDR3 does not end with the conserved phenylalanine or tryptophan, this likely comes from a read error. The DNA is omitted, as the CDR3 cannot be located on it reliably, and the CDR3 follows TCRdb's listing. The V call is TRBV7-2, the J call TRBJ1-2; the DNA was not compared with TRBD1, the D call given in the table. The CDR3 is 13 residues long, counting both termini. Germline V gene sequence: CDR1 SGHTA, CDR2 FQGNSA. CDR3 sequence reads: CASSDRGFPGNNY.

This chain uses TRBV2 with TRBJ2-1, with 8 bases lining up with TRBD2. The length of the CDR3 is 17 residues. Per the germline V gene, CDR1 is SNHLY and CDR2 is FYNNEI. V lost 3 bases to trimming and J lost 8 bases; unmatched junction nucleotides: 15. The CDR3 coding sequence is TGTGCCAGCAGTGATCTGGGCTCGGGCGGGGGGAGCGATGAGCAGTTCTTC. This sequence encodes CASSDLGSGGGSDEQFF.

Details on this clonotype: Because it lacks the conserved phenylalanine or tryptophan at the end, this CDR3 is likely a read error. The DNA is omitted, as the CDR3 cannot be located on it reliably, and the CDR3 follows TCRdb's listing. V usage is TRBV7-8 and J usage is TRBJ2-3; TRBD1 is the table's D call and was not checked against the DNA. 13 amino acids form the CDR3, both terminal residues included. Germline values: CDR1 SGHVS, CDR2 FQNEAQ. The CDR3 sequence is CASGEGRSDTRTV.

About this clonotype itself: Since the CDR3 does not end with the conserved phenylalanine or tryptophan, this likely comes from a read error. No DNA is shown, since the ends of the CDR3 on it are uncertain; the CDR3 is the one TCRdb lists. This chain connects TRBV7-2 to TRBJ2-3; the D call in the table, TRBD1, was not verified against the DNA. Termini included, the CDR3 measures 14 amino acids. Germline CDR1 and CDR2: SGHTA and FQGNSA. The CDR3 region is CASSLAGGADYGYI.

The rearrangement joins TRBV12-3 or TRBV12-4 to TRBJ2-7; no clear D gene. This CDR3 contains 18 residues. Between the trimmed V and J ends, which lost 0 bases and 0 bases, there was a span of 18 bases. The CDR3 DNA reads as TGTGCCAGCAGTTTAGCTCGGACGGCGCGGTCAAGCTCCTACGAGCAGTACTTC. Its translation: CASSLARTARSSSYEQYF.

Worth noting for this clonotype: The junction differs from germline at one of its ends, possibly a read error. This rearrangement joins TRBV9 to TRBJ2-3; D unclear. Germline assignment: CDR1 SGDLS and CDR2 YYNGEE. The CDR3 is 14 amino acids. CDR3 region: CASGVAGNTQYLDF. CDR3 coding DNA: TGTGCCAGCGGAGTAGCTGGGAACACTCAGTACTTGGATTTT.

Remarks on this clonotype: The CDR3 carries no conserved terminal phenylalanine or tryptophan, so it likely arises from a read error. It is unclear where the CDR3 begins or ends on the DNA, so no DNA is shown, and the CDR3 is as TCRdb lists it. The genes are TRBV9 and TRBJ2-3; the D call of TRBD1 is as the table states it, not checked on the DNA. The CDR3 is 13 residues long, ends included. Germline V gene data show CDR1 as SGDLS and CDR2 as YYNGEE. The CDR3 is CASGVGGALRAVL.

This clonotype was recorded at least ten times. In nucleotides, the CDR3 is TGTGCCAGCAGCTTGGGGGGTGGCTACGGGGCCAACGTCCTGACTTTC. Its translation is CASSLGGGYGANVLTF. This chain uses TRBV5-6 with TRBJ2-6; D remains ambiguous. CDR3 size: 16 residues. The V gene lost 0 bases and the J gene lost 4 bases, with 11 bases spanning the gap. Germline CDR1 SGHDT, CDR2 YYEEEE.

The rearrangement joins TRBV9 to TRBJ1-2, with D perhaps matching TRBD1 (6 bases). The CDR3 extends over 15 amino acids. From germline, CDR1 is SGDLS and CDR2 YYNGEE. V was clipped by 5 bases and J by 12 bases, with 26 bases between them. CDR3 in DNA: TGTGCCAGCAGATTGACTGGGGACATTCACTATGTCGACACCTTC. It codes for CASRLTGDIHYVDTF.

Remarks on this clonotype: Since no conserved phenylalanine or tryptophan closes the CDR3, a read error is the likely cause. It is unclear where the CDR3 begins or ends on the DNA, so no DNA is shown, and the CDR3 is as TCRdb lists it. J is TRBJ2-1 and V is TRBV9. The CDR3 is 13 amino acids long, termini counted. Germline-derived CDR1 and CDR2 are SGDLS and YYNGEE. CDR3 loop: CASSVGSDQQYFV.

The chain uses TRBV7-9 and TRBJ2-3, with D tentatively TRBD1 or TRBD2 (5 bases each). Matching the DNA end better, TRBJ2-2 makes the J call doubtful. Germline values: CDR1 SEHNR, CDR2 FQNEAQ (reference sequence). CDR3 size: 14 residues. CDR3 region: CASSFAEPTGTLFF. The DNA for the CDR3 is TGTGCCAGCAGCTTTGCTGAACCGACCGGGACGCTGTTTTTT.

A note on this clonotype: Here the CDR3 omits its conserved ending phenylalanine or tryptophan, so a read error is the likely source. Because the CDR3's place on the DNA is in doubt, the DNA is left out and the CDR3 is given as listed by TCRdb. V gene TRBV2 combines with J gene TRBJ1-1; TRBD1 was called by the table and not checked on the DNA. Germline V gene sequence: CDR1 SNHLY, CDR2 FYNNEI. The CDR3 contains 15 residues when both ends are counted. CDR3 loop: CASRVGGTEKHYFVP.

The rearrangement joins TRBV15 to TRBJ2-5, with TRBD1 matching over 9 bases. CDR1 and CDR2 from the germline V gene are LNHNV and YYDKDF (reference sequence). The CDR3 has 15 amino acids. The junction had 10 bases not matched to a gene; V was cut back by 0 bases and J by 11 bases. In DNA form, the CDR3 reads TGTGCCACCAGCAGAGATAGACAGGGGGGAGAGGAGCAGTACTTC. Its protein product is CATSRDRQGGEEQYF.

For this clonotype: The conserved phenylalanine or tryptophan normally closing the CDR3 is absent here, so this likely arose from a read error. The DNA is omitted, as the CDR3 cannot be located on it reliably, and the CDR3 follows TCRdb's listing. This chain's CDR3 is CASSAGGSKSDEQ. The rearrangement joins TRBV7-8 to TRBJ2-1; TRBD2, the table's D call, lacks a check against the DNA. Germline V CDR1 and CDR2: SGHVS, FQNEAQ. Termini included, the CDR3 measures 13 amino acids.

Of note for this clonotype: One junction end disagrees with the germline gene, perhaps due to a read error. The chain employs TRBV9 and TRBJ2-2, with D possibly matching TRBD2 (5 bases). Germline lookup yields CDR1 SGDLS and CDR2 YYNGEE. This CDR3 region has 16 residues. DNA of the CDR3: TGTGCCACCAGCGGTAGGTCCCATCCGTACACCGGGGAGCTGTTTTTT. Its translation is CATSGRSHPYTGELFF.

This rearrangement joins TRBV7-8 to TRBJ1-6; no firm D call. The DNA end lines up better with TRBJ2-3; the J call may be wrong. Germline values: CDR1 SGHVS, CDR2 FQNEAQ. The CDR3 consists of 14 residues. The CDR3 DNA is TGTGCCAGCAGCTCAGCGAGAGGCCCCGATCCGCAGTATTTT. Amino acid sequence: CASSSARGPDPQYF.

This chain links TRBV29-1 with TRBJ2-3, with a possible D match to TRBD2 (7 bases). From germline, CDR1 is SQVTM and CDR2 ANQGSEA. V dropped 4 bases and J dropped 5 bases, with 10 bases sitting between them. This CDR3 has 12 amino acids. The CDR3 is CSVARGGDTQYF. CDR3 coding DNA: TGCAGCGTTGCGAGGGGGGGAGATACGCAGTATTTT.

The CDR3 sequence is CATRGGREQETQYF. The CDR3 DNA is TGTGCCACCCGGGGGGGCAGGGAGCAAGAGACCCAGTACTTC. This chain uses TRBV7-9 with TRBJ2-5; 8 bases fit TRBD2. Germline CDR1 is SEHNR and CDR2 is FQNEAQ (reference sequence). J lost 2 bases, V lost 10 bases, and 9 bases had no gene match. This CDR3 region has 14 residues.